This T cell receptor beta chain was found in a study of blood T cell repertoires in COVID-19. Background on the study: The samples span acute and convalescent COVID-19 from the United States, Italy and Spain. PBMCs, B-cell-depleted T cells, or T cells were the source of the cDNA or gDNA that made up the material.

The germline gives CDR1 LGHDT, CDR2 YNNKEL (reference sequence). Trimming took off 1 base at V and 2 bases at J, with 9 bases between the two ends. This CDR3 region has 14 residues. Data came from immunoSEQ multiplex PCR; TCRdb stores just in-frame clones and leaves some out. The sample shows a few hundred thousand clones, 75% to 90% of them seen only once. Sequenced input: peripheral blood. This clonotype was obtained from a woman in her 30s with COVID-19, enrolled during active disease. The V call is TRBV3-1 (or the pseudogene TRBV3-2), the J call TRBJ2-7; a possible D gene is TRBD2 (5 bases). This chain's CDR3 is CASSQGYGTYEQYF. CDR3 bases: TGTGCCAGCAGCCAAGGTTACGGGACCTACGAGCAGTACTTC.